This T cell receptor (beta chain) emerged from a study of T cell changes during pregnancy in multiple sclerosis. The CDR3 length is 14 residues. Looked up from germline, CDR1 is LNHDA and CDR2 is SQIVND (reference sequence). V was clipped by 7 bases and J by 5 bases, with 15 bases between them. Profiled with immunoSEQ multiplex PCR; TCRdb holds only in-frame clones, not every one. The profile covers about 80,000 clones, with 94% appearing a single time and roughly 2.5% taken by the ten largest. The clonotype originates from a female donor with multiple sclerosis, enrolled in a pregnancy study. Sample: peripheral blood, taken in the third trimester of pregnancy. The genes are TRBV19 and TRBJ2-1, with D tentatively TRBD1 (5 bases). The CDR3 nucleotides read TGTGCCAGTACCTGGGGTGGGGCCCACAATGAGCAGTTCTTC. Protein sequence: CASTWGGAHNEQFF.